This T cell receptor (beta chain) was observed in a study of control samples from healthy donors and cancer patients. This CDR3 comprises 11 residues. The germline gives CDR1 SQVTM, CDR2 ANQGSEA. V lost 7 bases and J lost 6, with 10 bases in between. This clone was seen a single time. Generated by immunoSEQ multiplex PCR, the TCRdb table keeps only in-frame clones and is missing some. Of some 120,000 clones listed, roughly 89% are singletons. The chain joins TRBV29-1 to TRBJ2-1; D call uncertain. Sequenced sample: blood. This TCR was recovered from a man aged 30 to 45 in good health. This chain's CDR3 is CSGEALNEQFF. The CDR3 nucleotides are TGCAGCGGGGAAGCCCTCAATGAGCAGTTCTTC.